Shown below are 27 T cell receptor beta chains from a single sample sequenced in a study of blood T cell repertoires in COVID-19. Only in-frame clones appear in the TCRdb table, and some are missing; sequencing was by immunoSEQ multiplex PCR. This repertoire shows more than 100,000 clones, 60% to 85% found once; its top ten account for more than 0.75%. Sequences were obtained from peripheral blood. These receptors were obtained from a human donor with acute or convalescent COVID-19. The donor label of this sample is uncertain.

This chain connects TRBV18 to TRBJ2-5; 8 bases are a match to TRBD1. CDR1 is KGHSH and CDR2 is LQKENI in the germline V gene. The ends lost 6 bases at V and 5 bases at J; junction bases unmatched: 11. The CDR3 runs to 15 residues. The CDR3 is CASSLFQGAQETQYF. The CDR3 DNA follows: TGTGCCAGCTCTCTTTTTCAGGGGGCGCAGGAGACCCAGTACTTC.

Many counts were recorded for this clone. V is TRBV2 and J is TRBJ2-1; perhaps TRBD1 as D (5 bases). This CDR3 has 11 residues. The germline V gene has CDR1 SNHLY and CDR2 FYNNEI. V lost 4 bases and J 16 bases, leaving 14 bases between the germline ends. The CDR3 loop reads CASSVSRVTFF. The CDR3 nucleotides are TGTGCCAGCAGTGTCTCCAGGGTAACCTTCTTC.

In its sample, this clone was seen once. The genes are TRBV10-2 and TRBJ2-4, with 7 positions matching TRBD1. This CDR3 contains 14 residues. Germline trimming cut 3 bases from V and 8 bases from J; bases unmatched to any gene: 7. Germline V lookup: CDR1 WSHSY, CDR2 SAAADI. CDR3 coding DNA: TGCGCCAGCAGTGAAAGTGACAGGGCGCACATTCAGTACTTC. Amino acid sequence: CASSESDRAHIQYF.

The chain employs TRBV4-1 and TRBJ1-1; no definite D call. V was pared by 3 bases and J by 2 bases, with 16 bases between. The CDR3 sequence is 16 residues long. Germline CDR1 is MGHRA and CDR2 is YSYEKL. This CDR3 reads CASSQWPPGFNTEAFF. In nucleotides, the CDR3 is TGCGCCAGCAGCCAGTGGCCCCCGGGGTTCAACACTGAAGCTTTCTTT.

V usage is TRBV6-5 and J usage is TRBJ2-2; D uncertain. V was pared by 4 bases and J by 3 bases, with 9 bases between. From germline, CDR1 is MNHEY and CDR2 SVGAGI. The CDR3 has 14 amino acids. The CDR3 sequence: CASSSFTYTGELFF. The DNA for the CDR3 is TGTGCCAGCAGTTCTTTTACATACACCGGGGAGCTGTTTTTT.

Here the CDR3 DNA reads TGCACCTCTGGCCTAGCGGGTCCCGAATACAATGAGCAGTTCTTC. It is translated as CTSGLAGPEYNEQFF. This chain links TRBV1 with TRBJ2-1; TRBD2, the table's D call, was not compared with the DNA. TRBV1 constitutes a pseudogene. The CDR3 length is 15 residues.

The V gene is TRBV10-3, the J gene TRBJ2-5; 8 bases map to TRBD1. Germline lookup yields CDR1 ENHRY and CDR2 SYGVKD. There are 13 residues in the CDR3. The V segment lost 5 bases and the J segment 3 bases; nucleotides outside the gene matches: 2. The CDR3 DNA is TGTGCCATCAGTCTGACAGGGGAAGAGACCCAGTACTTC. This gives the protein CAISLTGEETQYF.

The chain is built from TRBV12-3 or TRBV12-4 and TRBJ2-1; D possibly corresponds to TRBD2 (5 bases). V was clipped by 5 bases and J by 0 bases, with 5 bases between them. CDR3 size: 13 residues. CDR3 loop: CASSGSSYNEQFF. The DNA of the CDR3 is TGTGCCAGCAGTGGGAGCTCCTACAATGAGCAGTTCTTC.

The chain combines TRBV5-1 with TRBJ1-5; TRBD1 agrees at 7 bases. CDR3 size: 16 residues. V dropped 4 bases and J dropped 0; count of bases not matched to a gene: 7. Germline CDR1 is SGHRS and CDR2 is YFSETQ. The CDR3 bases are TGCGCCAGCAGCATTGGGACAGATAATAGCAATCAGCCCCAGCATTTT. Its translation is CASSIGTDNSNQPQHF. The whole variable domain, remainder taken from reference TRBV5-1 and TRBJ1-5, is KAGVTQTPRYLIKTRGQQVTLSCSPISGHRSVSWYQQTPGQGLQFLFEYFSETQRNKGNFPGRFSGRQFSNSRSEMNVSTLELGDSALYLCASSIGTDNSNQPQHFGDGTRLSIL.

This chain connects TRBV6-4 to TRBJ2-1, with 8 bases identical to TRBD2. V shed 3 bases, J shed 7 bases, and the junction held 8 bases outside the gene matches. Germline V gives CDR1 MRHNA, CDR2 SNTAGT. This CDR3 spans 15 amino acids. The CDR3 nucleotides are TGTGCCAGCAGTGAAGCGAGCGGGGGATGGAATGAGCAGTTCTTC. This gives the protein CASSEASGGWNEQFF.

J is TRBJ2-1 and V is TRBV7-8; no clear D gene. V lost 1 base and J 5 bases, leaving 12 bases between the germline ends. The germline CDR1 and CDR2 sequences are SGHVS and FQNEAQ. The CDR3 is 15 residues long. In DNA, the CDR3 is TGTGCCAGCAGCTTAGTCCACAATCCCAACAATGAGCAGTTCTTC. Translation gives CASSLVHNPNNEQFF.

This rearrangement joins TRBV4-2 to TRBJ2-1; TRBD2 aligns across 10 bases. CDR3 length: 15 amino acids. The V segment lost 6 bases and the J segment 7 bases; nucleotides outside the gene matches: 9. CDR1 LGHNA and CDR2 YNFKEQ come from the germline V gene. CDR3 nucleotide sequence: TGTGCCAGCAGTGTTAGCGGGGGGCCACGTAATGAGCAGTTCTTC. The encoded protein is CASSVSGGPRNEQFF.

The CDR3 reads CASSSGQGFSNTF. Written as DNA, the CDR3 is TGTGCCAGCAGCTCGGGCCAGGGCTTCTCGAACACCTTC. The chain is built from TRBV7-9 and TRBJ1-2, with TRBD1 as a possible D gene (5 bases). Per germline, CDR1 SEHNR and CDR2 FQNEAQ (reference sequence). Between the trimmed V and J ends, which lost 4 bases and 12 bases, there was a span of 18 bases. This CDR3 is 13 amino acids long.

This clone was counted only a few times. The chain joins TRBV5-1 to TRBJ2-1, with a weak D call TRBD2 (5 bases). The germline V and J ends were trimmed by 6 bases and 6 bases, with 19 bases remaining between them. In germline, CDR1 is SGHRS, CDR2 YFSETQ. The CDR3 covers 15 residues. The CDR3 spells CASTLIPGETNEQFF. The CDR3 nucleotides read TGCGCCAGCACCTTAATCCCCGGGGAGACCAATGAGCAGTTCTTC.

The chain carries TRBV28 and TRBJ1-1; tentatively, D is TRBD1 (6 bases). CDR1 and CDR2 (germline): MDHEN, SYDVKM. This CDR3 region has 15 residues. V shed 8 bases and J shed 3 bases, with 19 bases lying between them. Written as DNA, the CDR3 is TGTGCCAGCGCCTTGGTCTGGGGGCGGGACACTGAAGCTTTCTTT. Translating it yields CASALVWGRDTEAFF.

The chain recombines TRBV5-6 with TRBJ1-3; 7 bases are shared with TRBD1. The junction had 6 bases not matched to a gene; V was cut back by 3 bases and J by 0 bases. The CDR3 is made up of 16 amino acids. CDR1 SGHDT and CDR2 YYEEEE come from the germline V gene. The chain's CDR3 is CASSWGTGASGNTIYF. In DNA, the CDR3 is TGTGCCAGCAGCTGGGGAACAGGGGCCTCTGGAAACACCATATATTTT.

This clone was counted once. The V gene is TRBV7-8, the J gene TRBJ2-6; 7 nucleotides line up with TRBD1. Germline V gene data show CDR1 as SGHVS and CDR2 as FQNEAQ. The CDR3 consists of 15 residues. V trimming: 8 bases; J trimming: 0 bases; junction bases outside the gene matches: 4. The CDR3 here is CASGTARSGANVLTF. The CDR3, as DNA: TGTGCCAGCGGGACAGCCCGCTCTGGGGCCAACGTCCTGACTTTC. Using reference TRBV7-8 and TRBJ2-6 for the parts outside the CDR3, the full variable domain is GAGVSQSPRYKVAKRGQDVALRCDPISGHVSLFWYQQALGQGPEFLTYFQNEAQLDKSGLPSDRFFAERPEGSVSTLKIQRTQQEDSAVYLCASGTARSGANVLTFGAGSRLTVL.

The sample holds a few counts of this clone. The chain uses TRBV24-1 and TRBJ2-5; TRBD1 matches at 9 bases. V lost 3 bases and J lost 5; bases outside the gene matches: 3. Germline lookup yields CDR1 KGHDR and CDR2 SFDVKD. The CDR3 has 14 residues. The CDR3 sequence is CATSDTGGGETQYF. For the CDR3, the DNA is TGTGCCACCAGTGATACAGGGGGCGGGGAGACCCAGTACTTC.

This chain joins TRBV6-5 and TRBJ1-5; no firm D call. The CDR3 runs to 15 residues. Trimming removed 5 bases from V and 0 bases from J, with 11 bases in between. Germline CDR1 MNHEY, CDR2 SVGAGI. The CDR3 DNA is TGTGCCAGCAGTCCCCGGGAGTATAGCAATCAGCCCCAGCATTTT. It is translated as CASSPREYSNQPQHF.

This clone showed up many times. CDR3 sequence reads: CASSRGGQGYTEAFF. CDR3 bases: TGTGCCAGCAGCAGAGGCGGACAGGGTTACACTGAAGCTTTCTTT. This sequence joins TRBV7-9 and TRBJ1-1; TRBD1 aligns across 8 bases. V lost 5 bases and J lost 3; bases outside the gene matches: 8. Germline CDR1 is SEHNR and CDR2 is FQNEAQ (reference sequence). The CDR3 spans 15 residues.

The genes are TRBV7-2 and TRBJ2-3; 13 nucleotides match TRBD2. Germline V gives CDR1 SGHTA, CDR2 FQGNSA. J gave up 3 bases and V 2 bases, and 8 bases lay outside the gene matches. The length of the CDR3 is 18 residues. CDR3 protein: CASSLKTSGGETTDTQYF. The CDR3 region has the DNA TGTGCCAGCAGCTTAAAAACTAGCGGGGGGGAAACGACAGATACGCAGTATTTT.

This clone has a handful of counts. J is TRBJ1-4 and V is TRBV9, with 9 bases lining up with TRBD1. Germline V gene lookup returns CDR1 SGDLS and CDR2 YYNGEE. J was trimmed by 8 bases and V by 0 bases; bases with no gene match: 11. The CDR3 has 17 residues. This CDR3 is CASSVGGQGILGEKLFF. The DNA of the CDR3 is TGTGCCAGCAGCGTAGGCGGACAGGGGATTTTGGGGGAAAAACTGTTTTTT.

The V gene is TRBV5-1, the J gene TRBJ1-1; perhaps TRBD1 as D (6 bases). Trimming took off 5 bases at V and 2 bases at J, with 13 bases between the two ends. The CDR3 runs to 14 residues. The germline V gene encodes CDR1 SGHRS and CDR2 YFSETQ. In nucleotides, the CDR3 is TGCGCCAGCAGGATTAGGGGGGGTAACACTGAAGCTTTCTTT. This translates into CASRIRGGNTEAFF.

In nucleotides, the CDR3 is TGTGCCAGCACCATTACCCGACAGGAGTCCACAGATACGCAGTATTTT. Translated: CASTITRQESTDTQYF. V and J are TRBV6-6 and TRBJ2-3, with TRBD1 as a possible D gene (6 bases). Germline values: CDR1 MNHNY, CDR2 SVGAGI (reference sequence). The V gene lost 7 bases and the J gene lost 2 bases, with 19 bases spanning the gap. This CDR3 comprises 16 residues.

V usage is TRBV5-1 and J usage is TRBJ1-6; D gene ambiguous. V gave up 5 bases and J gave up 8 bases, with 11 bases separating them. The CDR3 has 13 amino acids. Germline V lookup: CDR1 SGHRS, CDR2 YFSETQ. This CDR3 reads CASSYAVDSPLHF. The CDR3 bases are TGCGCCAGCAGTTATGCGGTTGATTCACCCCTCCACTTT.

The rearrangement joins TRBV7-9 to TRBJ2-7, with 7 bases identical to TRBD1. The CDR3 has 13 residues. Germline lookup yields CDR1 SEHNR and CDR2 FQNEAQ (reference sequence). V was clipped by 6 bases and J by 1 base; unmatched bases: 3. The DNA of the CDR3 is TGTGCCAGCAGATCACAGGGGTCCTACGAGCAGTACTTC. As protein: CASRSQGSYEQYF.

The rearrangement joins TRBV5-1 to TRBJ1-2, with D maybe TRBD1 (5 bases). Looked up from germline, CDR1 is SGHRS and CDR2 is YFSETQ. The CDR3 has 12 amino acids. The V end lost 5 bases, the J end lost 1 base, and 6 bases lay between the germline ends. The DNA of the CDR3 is TGCGCCAGCAGGACAGATAACTATGGCTACACCTTC. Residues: CASRTDNYGYTF. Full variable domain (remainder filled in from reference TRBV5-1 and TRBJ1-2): KAGVTQTPRYLIKTRGQQVTLSCSPISGHRSVSWYQQTPGQGLQFLFEYFSETQRNKGNFPGRFSGRQFSNSRSEMNVSTLELGDSALYLCASRTDNYGYTFGSGTRLTVV.